The clone carrying this TCR beta chain was recorded at least ten times. Its antigen is still unknown. The sample originates from a study of T cells after yellow fever vaccination. Whole-study results and caveats: A secondary response was less intense yet reached its peak sooner, at day 5 versus 15. Only a minor proportion of clonotypes was detected across both CD4 and CD8 compartments.

Template-switching 5'RACE yielded the TCR cDNA; a universal primer site and UMIs were added in the process. One entry per CDR3 protein, called by TCRdb with MiXCR from the 5' RACE reads. The profile shows some 320,000 distinct CDR3 sequences, approximately 4.3% of them singletons. Germline CDR1 MNHEY, CDR2 SVGAGI. This CDR3 has 10 amino acids. With 8 bases removed from V and 8 bases from J, the gap between germline ends came to 6 bases. This clonotype originated in a man aged 18 to 30 who received the YFV17D yellow fever vaccine. The sequencing here drew on PBMCs, taken 15 days after the yellow fever booster vaccination. The chain joins TRBV6-5 to TRBJ1-4, with D hard to call. The chain's CDR3 is CASRGEKLFF. The CDR3 coding sequence is TGTGCCAGCCGAGGAGAAAAACTGTTTTTT.